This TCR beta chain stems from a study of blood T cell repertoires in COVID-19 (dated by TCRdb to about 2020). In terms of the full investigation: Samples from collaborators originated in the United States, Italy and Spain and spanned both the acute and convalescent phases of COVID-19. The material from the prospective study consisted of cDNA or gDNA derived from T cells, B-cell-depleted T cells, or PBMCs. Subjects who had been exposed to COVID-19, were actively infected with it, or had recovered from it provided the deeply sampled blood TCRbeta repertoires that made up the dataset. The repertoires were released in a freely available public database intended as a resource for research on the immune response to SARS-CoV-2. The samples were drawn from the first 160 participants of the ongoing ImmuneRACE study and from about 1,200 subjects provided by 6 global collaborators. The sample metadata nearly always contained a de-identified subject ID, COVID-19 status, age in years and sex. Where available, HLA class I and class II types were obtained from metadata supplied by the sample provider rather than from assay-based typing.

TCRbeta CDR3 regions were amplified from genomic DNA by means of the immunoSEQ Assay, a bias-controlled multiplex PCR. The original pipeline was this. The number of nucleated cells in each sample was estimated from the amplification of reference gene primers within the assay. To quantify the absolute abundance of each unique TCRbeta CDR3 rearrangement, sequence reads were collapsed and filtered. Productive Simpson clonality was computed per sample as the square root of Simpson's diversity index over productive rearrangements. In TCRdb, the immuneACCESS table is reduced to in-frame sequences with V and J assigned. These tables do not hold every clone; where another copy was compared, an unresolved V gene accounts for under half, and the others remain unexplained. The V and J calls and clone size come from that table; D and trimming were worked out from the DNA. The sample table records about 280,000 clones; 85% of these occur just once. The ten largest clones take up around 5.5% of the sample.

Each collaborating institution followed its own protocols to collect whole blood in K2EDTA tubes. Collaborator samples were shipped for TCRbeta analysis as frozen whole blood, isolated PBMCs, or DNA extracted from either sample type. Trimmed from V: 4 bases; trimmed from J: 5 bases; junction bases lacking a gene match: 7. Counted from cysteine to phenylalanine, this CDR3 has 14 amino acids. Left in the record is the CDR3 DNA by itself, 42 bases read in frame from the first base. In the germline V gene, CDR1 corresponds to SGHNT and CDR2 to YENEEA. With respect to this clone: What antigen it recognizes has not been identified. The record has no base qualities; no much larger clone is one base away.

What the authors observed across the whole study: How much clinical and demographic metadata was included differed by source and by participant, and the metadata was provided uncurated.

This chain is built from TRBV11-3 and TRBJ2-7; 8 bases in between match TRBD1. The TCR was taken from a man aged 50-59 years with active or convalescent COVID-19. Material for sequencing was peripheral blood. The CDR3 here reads CASSSGQASHEQYF. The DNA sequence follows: TGTGCCAGCAGCTCGGGACAGGCTAGCCACGAGCAGTACTTC.